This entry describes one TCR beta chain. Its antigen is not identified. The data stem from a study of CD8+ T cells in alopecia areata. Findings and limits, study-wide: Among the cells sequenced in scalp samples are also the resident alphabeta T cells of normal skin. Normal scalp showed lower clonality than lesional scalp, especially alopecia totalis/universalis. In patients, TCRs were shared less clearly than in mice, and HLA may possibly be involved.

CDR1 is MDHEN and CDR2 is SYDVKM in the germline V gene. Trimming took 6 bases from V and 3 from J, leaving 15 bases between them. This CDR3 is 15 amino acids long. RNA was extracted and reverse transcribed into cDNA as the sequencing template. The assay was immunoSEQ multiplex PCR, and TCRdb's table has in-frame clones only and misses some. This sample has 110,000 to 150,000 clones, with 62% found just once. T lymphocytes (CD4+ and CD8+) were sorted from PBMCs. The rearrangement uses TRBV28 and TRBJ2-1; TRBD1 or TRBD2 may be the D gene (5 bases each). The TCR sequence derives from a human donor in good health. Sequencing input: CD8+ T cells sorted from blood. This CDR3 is CASSGDPRGYNEQFF. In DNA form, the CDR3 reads TGTGCCAGCAGCGGGGACCCGCGAGGCTACAATGAGCAGTTCTTC. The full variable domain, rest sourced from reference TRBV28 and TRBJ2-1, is DVKVTQSSRYLVKRTGEKVFLECVQDMDHENMFWYRQDPGLGLRLIYFSYDVKMKEKGDIPEGYSVSREKKERFSLILESASTNQTSMYLCASSGDPRGYNEQFFGPGTRLTVL.